This entry features one TCR beta chain sequence. With random hexamers, 0.5 to 1 ug RNA was reverse transcribed. TCRdb passed the immunoSEQ multiplex PCR reads through MiXCR, listing each CDR3 protein once. This repertoire shows approximately 190,000 distinct CDR3 sequences, approximately 95% found once; its top ten account for around 0.16%. The data are from a study of CD8 T cells in Susac syndrome. This CDR3 is 15 amino acids long. The V and J ends lost 4 bases and 2 bases, in that order; junction bases with no gene match: 7. Germline V lookup: CDR1 SGHRS, CDR2 YFSETQ. The sample comprised CD8+ T cells from PBMCs. The rearrangement uses TRBV5-1 and TRBJ2-3; 7 bases agree with TRBD2. This receptor was taken from a human donor with Susac syndrome. The CDR3 loop is CASSRSGDYTDTQYF. The DNA for the CDR3 is TGCGCCAGCAGCCGAAGCGGGGATTACACAGATACGCAGTATTTT. The variable domain in full, completed from reference TRBV5-1 and TRBJ2-3, reads KAGVTQTPRYLIKTRGQQVTLSCSPISGHRSVSWYQQTPGQGLQFLFEYFSETQRNKGNFPGRFSGRQFSNSRSEMNVSTLELGDSALYLCASSRSGDYTDTQYFGPGTRLTVL.